Each of the 6 T cell receptor beta chains below was sequenced from the same sample in a study of type 1 regulatory T cells. Study-wide points: Compared with non-Tr1 cells, Tr1 cells showed a narrower TCR repertoire.

Using its own MiXCR run on the reads, TCRdb lists one record per CDR3 protein. The sample carries tens of thousands of distinct CDR3 sequences, 20% to 25% recorded once. Their cognate antigens are unknown. Sequenced sample: cultured type 1 regulatory T (Tr1) cells, either the whole culture or a sorted fraction (not recorded which). Receptor source: a human donor in good health.

The chain joins TRBV10-3 to TRBJ2-1; 10 bases map to TRBD2. The CDR3 runs 17 residues. Per the germline V gene, CDR1 is ENHRY and CDR2 is SYGVKD. The ends lost 4 bases at V and 7 bases at J; junction bases unmatched: 13. The CDR3 bases are TGTGCCATCAGTGGGGTAGCGGGAGGACCCCCGGGGAATGAGCAGTTCTTC. This gives the protein CAISGVAGGPPGNEQFF.

This clonotype has a single count. The gene calls are TRBV24-1 and TRBJ2-3, with D hard to call. The length of the CDR3 is 13 residues. The germline CDR1 and CDR2 sequences are KGHDR and SFDVKD. Trimming shortened V by 9 bases and J by 2 bases, and 11 bases separated the two germline ends. The CDR3 protein is CATGRGDTDTQYF. CDR3 nucleotides: TGTGCCACCGGTCGAGGAGACACAGATACGCAGTATTTT.

The chain employs TRBV29-1 and TRBJ2-2; 7 bases line up with TRBD2. CDR3 length: 14 residues. V lost 3 bases and J lost 6; bases outside the gene matches: 7. Germline V gene sequence: CDR1 SQVTM, CDR2 ANQGSEA. CDR3 sequence: CSVDRGSGAGELFF. Written as DNA, the CDR3 is TGCAGCGTTGATCGCGGGAGTGGAGCCGGGGAGCTGTTTTTT.

The rearrangement uses TRBV7-3 and TRBJ2-1; 12 bases match TRBD2. V trimming: 4 bases; J trimming: 9 bases; junction bases outside the gene matches: 10. Per the germline V gene, CDR1 is SGHTA and CDR2 is FQGTGA. The CDR3 has 16 residues. CDR3 in DNA: TGTGCCAGCAGCTCCTCCCTAGCGGGAGGGCTTATTGAGCAGTTCTTC. It codes for CASSSSLAGGLIEQFF.

The rearrangement joins TRBV7-3 to TRBJ2-2, with no clear D. CDR1 and CDR2 (germline): SGHTA, FQGTGA. Between the trimmed V and J ends, which lost 6 bases and 1 base, there was a span of 9 bases. The CDR3 has 14 residues. This CDR3 is CASSPDRNTGELFF. The CDR3 DNA reads as TGTGCCAGCAGTCCGGACCGGAACACCGGGGAGCTGTTTTTT.

The V call is TRBV20-1, the J call TRBJ2-1; 9 bases are a match to TRBD2. This CDR3 has 14 amino acids. In germline, CDR1 is DFQATT, CDR2 SNEGSKA (reference sequence). V shed 4 bases, J shed 9 bases, and the junction held 10 bases outside the gene matches. DNA of the CDR3: TGCAGTGCTACGTCCGGGACTAGCTCGCGTGAGCAGTTCTTC. Amino acid sequence: CSATSGTSSREQFF.